Below are 26 T cell receptor beta chains sequenced from a single sample in a study of shared clonotypes between healthy human individuals. Sequencing was performed with immunoSEQ multiplex PCR; in TCRdb, only in-frame clones are kept and a portion is missing. The table includes about 2.3 million clones, more than 85% detected once. The material sequenced was naive CD4+ T cells from PBMCs. As for subset: CD45RA+ positively selected. The receptors stem from a man aged 18-30 years in good health. Some clones in this sample may be carry-over from other donors' samples.

This CDR3 reads CASGLDSWGYTF. The CDR3 DNA sequence: TGTGCTAGTGGTCTGGACAGTTGGGGCTACACCTTC. The gene calls are TRBV12-5 and TRBJ1-2, with D maybe TRBD1 (6 bases). This CDR3 comprises 12 residues. Per germline, CDR1 LGHNT and CDR2 FRNRAP. Trimming pared 5 bases from V and 8 bases from J, leaving 12 bases between.

V is TRBV4-1 and J is TRBJ1-3, with D unclear. The V end was cut by 1 base, the J end by 0 bases, with 10 bases between. Germline V gene data show CDR1 as MGHRA and CDR2 as YSYEKL. This CDR3 region has 16 residues. CDR3 loop: CASSQGNGPSGNTIYF. The CDR3, as DNA: TGCGCCAGCAGCCAAGGAAACGGACCCTCTGGAAACACCATATATTTT.

CDR3 DNA sequence: TGTGCCAGCAGTCAGCCAGGACTGGAGACCTACGAGCAGTACTTC. Translation gives CASSQPGLETYEQYF. The J gene is TRBJ2-7, the V gene TRBV6-5; D possibly corresponds to TRBD2 (5 bases). V was clipped by 5 bases and J by 2 bases, with 16 bases between them. CDR3 length equals 15 residues. The V gene's germline CDR1 is MNHEY and CDR2 SVGAGI.

The chain has TRBV19 and TRBJ2-3; TRBD1 matches 10 bases. The CDR3 length is 14 residues. The V gene's germline CDR1 is LNHDA and CDR2 SQIVND (reference sequence). The V gene end was trimmed by 6 bases and the J gene end by 4 bases; junction bases not matched to a gene: 4. The chain's CDR3 is CASRGQGFPDTQYF. The DNA for the CDR3 is TGTGCCAGTAGGGGACAGGGGTTCCCAGATACGCAGTATTTT.

The chain couples TRBV28 to TRBJ2-4; TRBD1 matches 9 bases. After removal of 4 bases from V and 9 bases from J, the junction contained 13 bases not matched to a gene. This CDR3 region has 16 residues. CDR1 is MDHEN and CDR2 is SYDVKM in the germline V gene. CDR3: CASSSERGQGFGIQYF. CDR3 sequence (DNA): TGTGCCAGCAGTTCCGAGAGGGGACAGGGTTTCGGCATTCAGTACTTC.

This clone was seen only once. The rearrangement uses TRBV27 and TRBJ2-1, with D perhaps TRBD1 (6 bases). This CDR3 comprises 15 residues. In germline, CDR1 is MNHEY, CDR2 SMNVEV (reference sequence). Trimming left V 5 bases short and J 6 bases short, with 17 bases between. The CDR3 DNA reads as TGTGCCAGCAGTGCCGGGGCACAGGGTTCCAATGAGCAGTTCTTC. Encoded protein: CASSAGAQGSNEQFF.

The chain is built from TRBV6-1 and TRBJ2-7; D might be TRBD2 (6 bases). The ends were cut back, 1 base at V and 4 bases at J, with 11 bases in the middle. The CDR3 runs to 14 residues. The germline V gene encodes CDR1 MNHNS and CDR2 SASEGT. The CDR3 DNA sequence: TGTGCCAGCAGTGAAGGGGGGGATCGGTACGAGCAGTACTTC. Protein product: CASSEGGDRYEQYF.

This clone was seen more than once but under ten times. Other DNA sequences in this specimen translate into the identical CDR3. The V call is TRBV10-3, the J call TRBJ1-1; unclear D gene. This CDR3 has 12 residues. Germline CDR1 is ENHRY and CDR2 is SYGVKD. The V end lost 0 bases, the J end lost 6 bases, and 5 bases lay between the germline ends. This chain's CDR3 is CAISESRAEAFF. The CDR3 nucleotides are TGTGCCATCAGTGAGTCGAGGGCTGAAGCTTTCTTT.

This clone was seen a single time. The chain has TRBV11-3 and TRBJ2-2; TRBD1 is a possible D gene (6 bases). CDR1 and CDR2 (germline): SGHNT, YENEEA. The CDR3 has 17 residues. Deletions cut 3 bases from V and 5 bases from J, with 19 bases between. This chain's CDR3 is CASSFTTGIGSTGELFF. In nucleotides, the CDR3 is TGTGCCAGCAGCTTTACGACAGGAATCGGTTCAACCGGGGAGCTGTTTTTT.

The J gene is TRBJ2-7, the V gene TRBV15, with D possibly TRBD1 on 6 matching bases. CDR3 length: 16 residues. V lost 0 bases and J 4 bases, leaving 16 bases between the germline ends. Germline V gene sequence: CDR1 LNHNV, CDR2 YYDKDF (reference sequence). CDR3 bases: TGTGCCACCAGCAGAGATCTTAACGGACAGTTTTACGAGCAGTACTTC. Translated, it gives CATSRDLNGQFYEQYF.

V and J are TRBV28 and TRBJ1-1, with no clear D. The length of the CDR3 is 15 residues. Between the trimmed V and J ends, which lost 7 bases and 4 bases, there was a span of 19 bases. Germline V gives CDR1 MDHEN, CDR2 SYDVKM. The CDR3: CASTRVDSGVTEAFF. For the CDR3, the DNA is TGTGCCAGCACGAGGGTTGACTCCGGAGTCACTGAAGCTTTCTTT.

The chain employs TRBV7-9 and TRBJ1-4, with D possibly being TRBD1 (6 bases). V gave up 4 bases and J gave up 8 bases, with 17 bases separating them. Germline lookup yields CDR1 SEHNR and CDR2 FQNEAQ (reference sequence). CDR3 length equals 15 residues. CDR3 in amino acids: CASSSSTGGKEKLFF. The DNA of the CDR3 is TGTGCCAGCAGCTCTTCGACAGGTGGTAAAGAAAAACTGTTTTTT.

V gene TRBV5-1 combines with J gene TRBJ1-1; possible D gene TRBD1, 5 bases. V was shortened by 2 bases and J by 0 bases, with 8 bases between the two germline ends. From germline, CDR1 is SGHRS and CDR2 YFSETQ. CDR3 length: 14 residues. In DNA form, the CDR3 reads TGCGCCAGCAGCTTCAACAGGATGAACACTGAAGCTTTCTTT. Protein sequence: CASSFNRMNTEAFF.

The chain carries TRBV27 and TRBJ2-7; 16 positions match TRBD2. From germline, CDR1 is MNHEY and CDR2 SMNVEV (reference sequence). The CDR3 has 16 residues. J gave up 5 bases and V 0 bases, and 1 base lay outside the gene matches. The CDR3 DNA is TGTGCCAGCAGTTTATCGGGACTAGCGGGAGGGGACGAGCAGTACTTC. Translation: CASSLSGLAGGDEQYF.

Regarding this clone: The sample contains more than one DNA sequence encoding this CDR3. The chain combines TRBV7-2 with TRBJ2-3, with 9 bases lining up with TRBD2. This CDR3 is 15 amino acids long. The germline V gene encodes CDR1 SGHTA and CDR2 FQGNSA. The V gene end was trimmed by 1 base and the J gene end by 3 bases; junction bases not matched to a gene: 2. In nucleotides, the CDR3 is TGTGCCAGCAGCTTAGGCGGGAGGGGTACAGATACGCAGTATTTT. This codes for CASSLGGRGTDTQYF.

V and J are TRBV5-4 and TRBJ1-4; TRBD1 agrees at 9 bases. V was clipped by 4 bases and J by 11 bases; unmatched bases: 6. Germline V gene lookup returns CDR1 SGHNT and CDR2 YYREEE (reference sequence). This CDR3 has 13 residues. CDR3 region: CASSRDREEKLFF. As DNA, the CDR3 is TGTGCCAGCAGCCGGGACAGGGAAGAGAAACTGTTTTTT.

The chain recombines TRBV7-9 with TRBJ2-3; 7 nucleotides align to TRBD2. The CDR3 extends over 16 amino acids. V lost 5 bases and J lost 0; bases outside the gene matches: 8. Germline V gives CDR1 SEHNR, CDR2 FQNEAQ (reference sequence). For the CDR3, the DNA is TGTGCCAGCAGCCCAGCTAGCGGTAGAAGCACAGATACGCAGTATTTT. Protein: CASSPASGRSTDTQYF.

Here the CDR3 reads CASRRQISGNTIYF. In nucleotides, the CDR3 is TGTGCCAGCAGGCGGCAAATCTCTGGAAACACCATATATTTT. The chain couples TRBV6-1 to TRBJ1-3; D unclear. The germline gives CDR1 MNHNS, CDR2 SASEGT. This CDR3 is built from 14 residues. Trimming removed 6 bases from V and 0 bases from J, with 9 bases in between.

V gene TRBV5-4 combines with J gene TRBJ2-7; 14 nucleotides agree with TRBD2. The CDR3 sequence is 15 residues long. V shed 3 bases and J 6 bases; nucleotides not matched to a gene: 5. The germline V gene has CDR1 SGHNT and CDR2 YYREEE (reference sequence). CDR3 sequence: CASSSGGLAGAEQYF. The CDR3 DNA reads TGTGCCAGCAGCTCGGGGGGACTAGCGGGAGCCGAGCAGTACTTC.

This chain connects TRBV7-2 to TRBJ2-1; TRBD2 is a possible D gene (6 bases). Per the germline V gene, CDR1 is SGHTA and CDR2 is FQGNSA. The CDR3 is made up of 18 amino acids. Trimming took off 3 bases at V and 0 bases at J, with 18 bases between the two ends. The CDR3, as DNA: TGTGCCAGCAGCTTCCCGCGGGGCGGGGCTAGCTCCTACAATGAGCAGTTCTTC. It translates to CASSFPRGGASSYNEQFF.

The rearrangement joins TRBV7-3 to TRBJ1-1; 7 bases are shared with TRBD1. Trimming took 2 bases from V and 5 from J; bases not matched to a gene: 11. This CDR3 comprises 16 residues. Germline V gene sequence: CDR1 SGHTA, CDR2 FQGTGA. In DNA form, the CDR3 reads TGTGCCAGCAGCTTAGAGGATGCAGGGGGTTGGACTGAAGCTTTCTTT. Encoded protein: CASSLEDAGGWTEAFF.

To note about this clone: Other DNA sequences in the same sample also yield this CDR3. The chain is built from TRBV27 and TRBJ2-3, with D possibly TRBD2 on 5 matching bases. Germline V gene sequence: CDR1 MNHEY, CDR2 SMNVEV (reference sequence). This CDR3 region has 14 residues. Trimming removed 3 bases at V and 0 bases at J, with 7 bases between. In DNA, the CDR3 is TGTGCCAGCAGTTTGCCGGGGAGCACAGATACGCAGTATTTT. Translated, it gives CASSLPGSTDTQYF.

The rearrangement links TRBV4-1 to TRBJ1-4; 7 nucleotides agree with TRBD1. Germline trimming cut 1 base from V and 0 bases from J; bases unmatched to any gene: 5. This CDR3 is 17 amino acids long. Per germline, CDR1 MGHRA and CDR2 YSYEKL. The CDR3 DNA reads as TGCGCCAGCAGCCAAGGAGGGACAGCTGCAACTAATGAAAAACTGTTTTTT. It encodes CASSQGGTAATNEKLFF.

The J gene is TRBJ1-3, the V gene TRBV27; the D is unclear. The CDR3 is made up of 18 amino acids. Germline V gene lookup returns CDR1 MNHEY and CDR2 SMNVEV (reference sequence). Trimming took off 0 bases at V and 3 bases at J, with 18 bases between the two ends. CDR3 protein: CASSLSGRAPDNGNTIYF. The CDR3 region has the DNA TGTGCCAGCAGTTTATCGGGTAGAGCCCCCGACAATGGAAACACCATATATTTT.

V is TRBV14 and J is TRBJ2-1; the match to TRBD1 covers 8 bases. This CDR3 contains 15 residues. Losses at the gene ends were 3 bases for V and 7 bases for J; bases not matched to a gene: 8. Per germline, CDR1 SGHDN and CDR2 FVKESK. The CDR3 coding sequence is TGTGCCAGCAGCCATGTCGACAGGGGAAGTAATGAGCAGTTCTTC. Translating gives CASSHVDRGSNEQFF.

The chain is built from TRBV4-2 and TRBJ2-7, with 10 bases lining up with TRBD1. Germline CDR1 LGHNA, CDR2 YNFKEQ. This CDR3 region has 15 residues. V gave up 0 bases and J gave up 6 bases; unmatched junction bases: 5. This chain's CDR3 is CASSQDRDRGGEQYF. For the CDR3, the DNA is TGTGCCAGCAGCCAAGATAGGGACAGGGGCGGCGAGCAGTACTTC.